This T cell receptor (beta chain) is drawn from a study of blood T cell repertoires in COVID-19. Study-level background: Sites in the United States, Italy and Spain provided acute and convalescent COVID-19 samples. PBMCs, B-cell-depleted T cells, or T cells were the source of the cDNA or gDNA that made up the material.

Per the study methods: Scientists estimated how many nucleated cells there were by amplifying reference gene primers. Using immunoSEQ multiplex PCR, the repertoire was profiled, and TCRdb retains in-frame clones only, with some absent. From that table come the V and J calls and clone size; the DNA was used to work out D and trimming. The sample shows some 41,000 clones, around nine tenths of them seen only once. The CDR3 totals 16 residues. V was pared by 2 bases and J by 5 bases, with 6 bases of the junction left unmatched. CDR1 is SNHLY, CDR2 FYNNEI, per germline. V is TRBV2 and J is TRBJ1-6; 7 bases match TRBD1. This clonotype was sampled from a human donor in a cohort sampled during active COVID-19. Sample: peripheral blood. The chain's CDR3 is CASSEKGTDHNSPLHF. The DNA of the CDR3 is TGTGCCAGCAGTGAAAAGGGGACAGATCATAATTCACCCCTCCACTTT.